What follows are 20 T cell receptor beta chains derived from one specimen sequenced in a study of technical replicates of blood from four donors. The repertoire was sequenced with immunoSEQ multiplex PCR; TCRdb's copy has only in-frame clones and lacks some. This repertoire shows 78,000 or so clones, 91% found once; its top ten account for 0.37%. The sample was T cells isolated from PBMCs. These receptors were obtained from a human donor in good health. Some clones in this sample may be carry-over from other donors' samples.

This clone was recorded once. The V and J genes are TRBV6-5 and TRBJ2-1, with a weak D call TRBD2 (5 bases). CDR1 and CDR2 from the germline V gene are MNHEY and SVGAGI. Trimming stripped 6 bases from V and 11 bases from J, with 14 bases between. The length of the CDR3 is 12 residues. The CDR3 loop reads CASRGGGPQQFF. The CDR3 nucleotides are TGTGCCAGCAGAGGAGGCGGACCCCAGCAGTTCTTC.

Only a few counts were recorded for this clone. The rearrangement joins TRBV14 to TRBJ1-1; 7 positions agree with TRBD1. After removal of 4 bases from V and 5 bases from J, the junction contained 7 bases not matched to a gene. The CDR3 contains 14 residues. From germline, CDR1 is SGHDN and CDR2 FVKESK. CDR3 loop: CASSLTGDRTEAFF. The CDR3 nucleotides are TGTGCCAGCAGCCTTACAGGGGATCGGACTGAAGCTTTCTTT. The full variable domain, rest sourced from reference TRBV14 and TRBJ1-1, is EAGVTQFPSHSVIEKGQTVTLRCDPISGHDNLYWYRRVMGKEIKFLLHFVKESKQDESGMPNNRFLAERTGGTYSTLKVQPAELEDSGVYFCASSLTGDRTEAFFGQGTRLTVV.

This rearrangement joins TRBV7-7 to TRBJ1-3; D is unclear. This CDR3 is 17 amino acids long. Germline assignment: CDR1 SSHAT and CDR2 FNYEAQ (reference sequence). With 4 bases removed from V and 4 bases from J, the gap between germline ends came to 20 bases. The CDR3 DNA sequence: TGTGCCAGCAGCTCTCTTCCCCCCTATTCCACCGGAAACACCATATATTTT. Amino acids: CASSSLPPYSTGNTIYF.

The V and J genes are TRBV27 and TRBJ2-7; 10 bases are shared with TRBD1. CDR3 size: 19 residues. CDR1 is MNHEY, CDR2 SMNVEV, per germline (reference sequence). Germline trimming cut 0 bases from V and 2 bases from J; bases unmatched to any gene: 13. CDR3 in DNA: TGTGCCAGCAGTTTATCCGGGACAGGGGATGGGGACTATACCTACGAGCAGTACTTC. This translates into CASSLSGTGDGDYTYEQYF.

This clone appeared once. Sequence at one end of the junction differs from germline and may be a read error. The chain couples TRBV9 to TRBJ2-7; a weak D match, TRBD2 (5 bases). The germline V gene encodes CDR1 SGDLS and CDR2 YYNGEE. The CDR3 runs to 14 residues. CDR3 residues: CASSVGPSSYEQYF. The CDR3 nucleotides are TGTGCCAGTAGCGTAGGTCCTAGCAGCTACGAGCAGTACTTC.

The genes are TRBV30 and TRBJ2-1; TRBD2 aligns across 9 bases. This CDR3 contains 14 residues. Germline CDR1 GTSNPN, CDR2 SVGIG (reference sequence). V shed 7 bases and J 0 bases; nucleotides not matched to a gene: 4. This CDR3 is CAYLAGSSYNEQFF. The CDR3 DNA reads TGTGCCTATCTAGCGGGGAGCTCCTACAATGAGCAGTTCTTC.

The rearrangement uses TRBV6-1 and TRBJ1-2, with D hard to call. V lost 5 bases to trimming and J lost 3 bases, with 10 bases between them. This CDR3 comprises 13 residues. CDR1 and CDR2 (germline): MNHNS, SASEGT. The CDR3 nucleotides are TGTGCCAGCAGTCTGACGGGAGACTATGGCTACACCTTC. It translates to CASSLTGDYGYTF.

This chain uses TRBV6-1 with TRBJ1-4, with D uncertain. The CDR3 runs to 12 residues. Germline V lookup: CDR1 MNHNS, CDR2 SASEGT. Trimming removed 5 bases from V and 7 bases from J, with 8 bases in between. CDR3 in amino acids: CASSTRGEKLFF. CDR3 DNA: TGTGCCAGCAGTACCCGGGGTGAAAAACTGTTTTTT.

The genes are TRBV4-1 and TRBJ2-5; 9 positions match TRBD1. CDR3 length equals 18 residues. V lost 1 base to trimming and J lost 5 bases; unmatched junction nucleotides: 14. Germline loops: CDR1 MGHRA, CDR2 YSYEKL. This CDR3 is CASSQVTNYRDRDETQYF. CDR3 coding DNA: TGCGCCAGCAGCCAAGTCACAAATTACCGGGACAGGGACGAGACCCAGTACTTC.

The rearrangement uses TRBV27 and TRBJ2-1; 7 positions agree with TRBD2. V shed 7 bases, J shed 8 bases, and the junction held 8 bases outside the gene matches. Germline CDR1 and CDR2: MNHEY and SMNVEV (reference sequence). There are 13 residues in the CDR3. The CDR3 sequence is CASKAGSGYEQFF. Here the CDR3 DNA reads TGTGCCAGCAAAGCGGGATCAGGCTATGAGCAGTTCTTC.

This clone was counted a single time. This chain joins TRBV7-9 and TRBJ1-1; a weak D match, TRBD1 (6 bases). This CDR3 has 15 residues. From germline, CDR1 is SEHNR and CDR2 FQNEAQ (reference sequence). V was pared by 4 bases and J by 0 bases, with 12 bases between. CDR3 in DNA: TGTGCCAGCAGCTCTGGACAGTTTATGAACACTGAAGCTTTCTTT. It yields the protein CASSSGQFMNTEAFF.

The chain combines TRBV19 with TRBJ1-1; D call uncertain. The germline V gene encodes CDR1 LNHDA and CDR2 SQIVND (reference sequence). The V gene lost 8 bases and the J gene lost 5 bases, with 9 bases spanning the gap. This CDR3 region has 11 residues. CDR3 protein: CASGLGTEAFF. The CDR3 DNA follows: TGTGCCAGTGGACTTGGTACTGAAGCTTTCTTT.

The rearrangement links TRBV6-1 to TRBJ2-7; 10 bases map to TRBD2. The CDR3 has 15 amino acids. CDR1 is MNHNS, CDR2 SASEGT, per germline. J gave up 4 bases and V 6 bases, and 9 bases lay outside the gene matches. CDR3 protein: CASSARAGGVYEQYF. In DNA, the CDR3 is TGTGCCAGCAGCGCGAGAGCGGGAGGGGTTTACGAGCAGTACTTC.

This chain links TRBV29-1 with TRBJ2-5; D unclear. CDR3 length: 10 residues. Germline V CDR1 and CDR2: SQVTM, ANQGSEA. Trimming removed 6 bases from V and 3 bases from J, with 5 bases in between. The chain's CDR3 is CSVREETQYF. In nucleotides, the CDR3 is TGCAGCGTCCGAGAAGAGACCCAGTACTTC. Full variable domain (rest looked up from reference TRBV29-1 and TRBJ2-5): SAVISQKPSRDICQRGTSLTIQCQVDSQVTMMFWYRQQPGQSLTLIATANQGSEATYESGFVIDKFPISRPNLTFSTLTVSNMSPEDSSIYLCSVREETQYFGPGTRLLVL.

The gene calls are TRBV10-3 and TRBJ1-5, with unresolved D. The V end lost 3 bases, the J end lost 1 base, and 10 bases lay between the germline ends. Germline CDR1 ENHRY, CDR2 SYGVKD. The CDR3 contains 15 residues. The CDR3 protein is CAISEGGWSNQPQHF. In nucleotides, the CDR3 is TGTGCCATCAGTGAAGGCGGATGGAGCAATCAGCCCCAGCATTTT.

In DNA, the CDR3 is TGTGCCAGCAGTCCGGTGGAGGGTGAAGCTTTCTTT. Translating gives CASSPVEGEAFF. The V call is TRBV2, the J call TRBJ1-1; D unresolved. V was cut by 5 bases and J by 7 bases, with 11 bases left in between. The CDR3 totals 12 residues. The germline CDR1 and CDR2 sequences are SNHLY and FYNNEI.

V is TRBV6-5 and J is TRBJ2-7; 8 nucleotides match TRBD1. The junction had 8 bases not matched to a gene; V was cut back by 2 bases and J by 2 bases. Germline V gene sequence: CDR1 MNHEY, CDR2 SVGAGI. This CDR3 contains 16 residues. The CDR3 nucleotides are TGTGCCAGCAGTTACGTTAGGGGACAGGCCCCCTACGAGCAGTACTTC. Translating gives CASSYVRGQAPYEQYF.

The chain employs TRBV4-1 and TRBJ1-3, with D maybe TRBD1 (5 bases). The V gene's germline CDR1 is MGHRA and CDR2 YSYEKL. Deletions cut 0 bases from V and 4 bases from J, with 10 bases between. The CDR3 runs to 15 residues. The CDR3 protein is CASSQDPGMGNTIYF. The CDR3 DNA reads TGCGCCAGCAGCCAAGATCCAGGGATGGGAAACACCATATATTTT.

The chain couples TRBV5-1 to TRBJ1-1; 9 positions agree with TRBD1. Germline loops: CDR1 SGHRS, CDR2 YFSETQ. V was clipped by 7 bases and J by 4 bases; unmatched bases: 11. The CDR3 has 15 amino acids. The CDR3 here is CASRLSTGGGTEAFF. The CDR3 bases are TGCGCCAGCCGCCTATCGACAGGGGGAGGCACTGAAGCTTTCTTT.

This clone was detected only a few times. V is TRBV5-1 and J is TRBJ1-3, with unresolved D. Germline V lookup: CDR1 SGHRS, CDR2 YFSETQ. Trimming took off 4 bases at V and 0 bases at J, with 11 bases between the two ends. The CDR3 sequence is 15 residues long. Here the CDR3 DNA reads TGCGCCAGCAGCCAAACGGCGGGCTCTGGAAACACCATATATTTT. The encoded protein is CASSQTAGSGNTIYF.